This TCR beta chain was documented in a study of T cell clones after liver transplantation. Turning to the study itself: Liver transplant recipients had immunosuppression withdrawal attempted within 2 years. HCV positivity affected three of eight recipients; the rest lacked autoimmune or viral indications. Study findings and constraints: Compared with third party-reactive sequences, donor-reactive ones declined more, independent of withdrawal success.

Per the germline V gene, CDR1 is SQVTM and CDR2 is ANQGSEA. This CDR3 spans 12 amino acids. With 3 bases removed from V and 2 bases from J, the gap between germline ends came to 7 bases. Some clones are missing from TCRdb's copy, which holds only in-frame ones; the method was immunoSEQ multiplex PCR. Counted here are 98,000 or so clones, more than 75% occurring once; the ten biggest clones make up 0.99%. A note on this clone: Its antigen is as yet unknown.

The material was CD4+ T cells from blood, obtained before liver transplant. This TCR was recovered from a human donor who received a liver transplant. The gene calls are TRBV29-1 and TRBJ2-5; no clear D gene. The CDR3 reads CSVDPGQETQYF. CDR3 DNA: TGCAGCGTTGATCCGGGTCAAGAGACCCAGTACTTC.